The next 16 T cell receptor beta chains were all read from a single sample in a study of blood T cell dynamics during melanoma immunotherapy. Time point specified: week 3, after first cycle of checkpoint inhibitor. Here immunoSEQ multiplex PCR was the method, and the copy in TCRdb shows in-frame clones only, minus some. This sample carries 15,000 to 20,000 clones, about 94% of them seen once, and the ten largest clones take about 0.21%. Specimen: effector memory CD8+ T cells from blood, collected from a patient treated with checkpoint blockade. Receptors were obtained from a human donor with melanoma.

V and J are TRBV7-6 and TRBJ2-3, with unresolved D. Germline lookup yields CDR1 SGHVS and CDR2 FNYEAQ. V was clipped by 4 bases and J by 2 bases, with 7 bases between them. CDR3 length: 13 amino acids. CDR3 DNA: TGTGCCAGCAGCTCGGGCAACACAGATACGCAGTATTTT. This sequence encodes CASSSGNTDTQYF. The complete variable domain, with remaining parts taken from reference TRBV7-6 and TRBJ2-3, reads GAGVSQSPRYKVTKRGQDVALRCDPISGHVSLYWYRQALGQGPEFLTYFNYEAQQDKSGLPNDRFSAERPEGSISTLTIQRTEQRDSAMYRCASSSGNTDTQYFGPGTRLTVL.

The rearrangement links TRBV29-1 to TRBJ2-1, with 7 bases fitting TRBD2. The germline CDR1 and CDR2 sequences are SQVTM and ANQGSEA. This CDR3 has 15 residues. With 1 base clipped from V and 4 bases from J, the junction kept 7 bases outside the gene matches. CDR3 residues: CSVEGLAGRYNEQFF. CDR3 DNA: TGCAGCGTTGAAGGGTTAGCGGGTCGGTACAATGAGCAGTTCTTC.

This clone was found a few times. The V and J genes are TRBV29-1 and TRBJ1-5; TRBD1 might be the D (5 bases). The CDR3 consists of 13 residues. V lost 4 bases and J lost 6, with 13 bases in between. CDR1 and CDR2 (germline): SQVTM, ANQGSEA. The CDR3 DNA reads TGCAGCGTTGCGGGGGGACGAGGTCAGCCCCAGCATTTT. It specifies CSVAGGRGQPQHF. The variable domain in full, with the rest retrieved from reference TRBV29-1 and TRBJ1-5, is SAVISQKPSRDICQRGTSLTIQCQVDSQVTMMFWYRQQPGQSLTLIATANQGSEATYESGFVIDKFPISRPNLTFSTLTVSNMSPEDSSIYLCSVAGGRGQPQHFGDGTRLSIL.

The chain recombines TRBV14 with TRBJ2-7, with 10 bases matching TRBD2. The ends lost 1 base at V and 2 bases at J; junction bases unmatched: 2. CDR1 is SGHDN and CDR2 is FVKESK in the germline V gene. This CDR3 contains 15 residues. The CDR3: CASSQGAGGPYEQYF. In nucleotides, the CDR3 is TGTGCCAGCAGCCAAGGAGCGGGAGGGCCCTACGAGCAGTACTTC.

The chain joins TRBV15 to TRBJ2-7, with D perhaps assigned TRBD1 or TRBD2 (5 bases each). From germline, CDR1 is LNHNV and CDR2 YYDKDF (reference sequence). Trimming cost V 5 bases and J 2 bases, with 16 bases left between them. There are 15 residues in the CDR3. In nucleotides, the CDR3 is TGTGCCACCAGCGAAGACGACAGAGGGGCCTACGAGCAGTACTTC. Translated: CATSEDDRGAYEQYF.

V gene TRBV6-6 combines with J gene TRBJ2-2; D gene uncertain. V lost 0 bases and J 6 bases, leaving 8 bases between the germline ends. Germline-derived CDR1 and CDR2 are MNHNY and SVGAGI (reference sequence). This CDR3 spans 14 amino acids. The CDR3 nucleotides are TGTGCCAGCAGTTACTCGTTAGGGTCCGGGGAGCTGTTTTTT. Translated, it gives CASSYSLGSGELFF.

The chain uses TRBV28 and TRBJ2-7; TRBD1 agrees at 7 bases. Germline CDR1 reads MDHEN; CDR2 reads SYDVKM. The junction had 3 bases not matched to a gene; V was cut back by 1 base and J by 0 bases. CDR3 length: 15 residues. Here the CDR3 reads CASSLYAGGSYEQYF. The CDR3 DNA follows: TGTGCCAGCAGTTTATATGCAGGGGGCTCCTACGAGCAGTACTTC.

The chain is built from TRBV7-6 and TRBJ2-5; D might be TRBD1 (6 bases). Trimming removed 3 bases at V and 5 bases at J, with 7 bases between. Germline V gives CDR1 SGHVS, CDR2 FNYEAQ. The CDR3 is made up of 12 amino acids. The CDR3: CASSFGGETQYF. Written as DNA, the CDR3 is TGTGCCAGCAGCTTTGGGGGCGAGACCCAGTACTTC.

The chain has TRBV4-1 and TRBJ1-2, with a possible D match to TRBD1 (6 bases). The CDR3 is 16 amino acids. From germline, CDR1 is MGHRA and CDR2 YSYEKL. V was pared by 0 bases and J by 7 bases, with 18 bases between. CDR3 region: CASSQDRGGQWVGYTF. The CDR3 DNA reads as TGCGCCAGCAGCCAAGATCGGGGGGGGCAATGGGTTGGCTACACCTTC.

The CDR3 sequence: CASSSPLAPAGGYTF. The DNA for the CDR3 is TGTGCCAGCAGCTCCCCCCTCGCACCGGCGGGGGGCTACACCTTC. The chain links TRBV7-9 to TRBJ1-2; D not certain. This CDR3 region has 15 residues. CDR1 SEHNR and CDR2 FQNEAQ come from the germline V gene (reference sequence). V lost 4 bases to trimming and J lost 8 bases, with 20 bases between them.

The V call is TRBV21-1, the J call TRBJ2-7; TRBD2 reflects the table's D call only, with no check against the DNA. TRBV21-1 is annotated as a pseudogene. This CDR3 contains 17 residues. The CDR3 here is CASSKGEGVGRFYEQYF. In nucleotides, the CDR3 is TGTGCTAGCAGCAAGGGGGAGGGGGTTGGGCGATTCTACGAGCAGTACTTC.

The chain employs TRBV7-9 and TRBJ2-6; D is possibly TRBD2 (6 bases). V dropped 6 bases and J dropped 3 bases, with 12 bases sitting between them. The CDR3 has 15 residues. Germline CDR1 reads SEHNR; CDR2 reads FQNEAQ (reference sequence). The CDR3 nucleotides are TGTGCCAGCAGTCCACTAGCTCTTGGGGCCAACGTCCTGACTTTC. Its translation: CASSPLALGANVLTF. The full variable domain, its missing parts supplied by reference TRBV7-9 and TRBJ2-6, is DTGVSQNPRHKITKRGQNVTFRCDPISEHNRLYWYRQTLGQGPEFLTYFQNEAQLEKSRLLSDRFSAERPKGSFSTLEIQRTEQGDSAMYLCASSPLALGANVLTFGAGSRLTVL.

This clone was observed a single time. This rearrangement joins TRBV28 to TRBJ2-1; D is unresolved. Germline V lookup: CDR1 MDHEN, CDR2 SYDVKM. The germline V and J ends were trimmed by 6 bases and 4 bases, with 4 bases remaining between them. The CDR3 totals 11 residues. This chain's CDR3 is CASRKYNEQFF. The CDR3 nucleotides are TGTGCCAGCAGGAAGTACAATGAGCAGTTCTTC.

CDR3: CAISEGLGYGYTF. The CDR3 bases are TGTGCCATCAGTGAAGGGCTCGGCTATGGCTACACCTTC. V is TRBV10-3 and J is TRBJ1-2; D gene unclear. Germline CDR1 reads ENHRY; CDR2 reads SYGVKD. Trimming took 3 bases from V and 4 from J, leaving 9 bases between them. The CDR3 totals 13 residues.

This chain links TRBV19 with TRBJ2-6; possibly TRBD1 for D (6 bases). Between the trimmed V and J ends, which lost 8 bases and 0 bases, there was a span of 11 bases. Germline-derived CDR1 and CDR2 are LNHDA and SQIVND (reference sequence). This CDR3 has 15 residues. CDR3 region: CASGQILSGANVLTF. Here the CDR3 DNA reads TGTGCCAGTGGACAGATCCTCTCTGGGGCCAACGTCCTGACTTTC.

The J gene is TRBJ1-5, the V gene TRBV5-4; no clear D gene. CDR1 and CDR2 from the germline V gene are SGHNT and YYREEE (reference sequence). There are 12 residues in the CDR3. V was trimmed by 0 bases and J by 3 bases, leaving 1 base between them. CDR3 sequence: CASSLDNQPQHF. CDR3 DNA: TGTGCCAGCAGCTTGGACAATCAGCCCCAGCATTTT.